The clone carrying this T cell receptor beta chain was counted only a few times. The sample comes from a study of blood T cell repertoires in COVID-19. The V segment lost 6 bases and the J segment 4 bases; nucleotides outside the gene matches: 4. The CDR3 totals 13 residues. CDR1 and CDR2 from the germline V gene are SGHDN and FVKESK. In the original processing: Estimation of nucleated cell counts relied on the amplification of reference gene primers. Assay used: immunoSEQ multiplex PCR; TCRdb lists only in-frame clones, some missing. V and J calls and clone size are given by that table; D and trimming were obtained from the DNA. The sample lists just under 150,000 clones; approximately 80% were seen once.

The specimen sequenced was peripheral blood. This receptor was obtained from a human donor in a cohort sampled during active COVID-19. The chain carries TRBV14 and TRBJ2-7, with 9 bases matching TRBD1. In nucleotides, the CDR3 is TGTGCCAGCAGACCGACAGGGGGGTACGAGCAGTACTTC. Its translation: CASRPTGGYEQYF.